This T cell receptor (beta chain) was sequenced for a study of cytomegalovirus exposure and HLA in healthy donors. Points from the study as a whole: A further, later analysis showed that HLA-associated TCR beta chains (compared with equally common others) were more clonally expanded. TCR beta sequences numbering 15,000 to 20,000 were associated with HLA alleles at 0.05 false discovery rate in a later analysis. Earlier analysis found most TCR beta V segments productive about 87% or about 30% of the time.

The table lists this clone with a count of one. Its antigen is unknown. PCR used 60 Vbeta primers and 13 Jbeta primers. Method: immunoSEQ multiplex PCR; TCRdb's copy keeps in-frame clones and lacks some. The sample consists of about 110,000 clones, about 86% of them appearing once. Looked up from germline, CDR1 is MNHEY and CDR2 is SMNVEV (reference sequence). The CDR3 extends over 11 amino acids. With 6 bases removed from V and 3 bases from J, the gap between germline ends came to 6 bases. This clonotype was sampled from a woman aged 25 to 39 in good health and CMV-seronegative. This chain joins TRBV27 and TRBJ2-7; D gene ambiguous. The sample taken for sequencing was PBMCs. In nucleotides, the CDR3 is TGTGCCAGCAGGCTCGGCTACGAGCAGTACTTC. Translation: CASRLGYEQYF.